The clone carrying this TCR beta chain was recorded a few times. Its antigen is as yet unknown. This sample stems from a study of response to subunit inactivated influenza vaccine. Losses at the gene ends were 6 bases for V and 0 bases for J; bases not matched to a gene: 9. The CDR3 length is 15 residues. Looked up from germline, CDR1 is SGHRS and CDR2 is YFSETQ. Overall study results and limits: Seasonal influenza vaccination, on each occasion, was suggested by the authors to recruit few new T cells.

TCRdb recomputed calls from the RT-PCR reads with MiXCR, one row per CDR3 protein. The data hold some 800,000 distinct CDR3 sequences, with 21% observed a single time. The source of this sequence is a man aged 50 to 60 who received an inactivated influenza vaccine. The chain carries TRBV5-1 and TRBJ2-7; 7 bases are shared with TRBD1. This material consisted of PBMCs from blood, taken 5 days after vaccination. CDR3 protein: CASTPGQASSYEQYF. CDR3 bases: TGCGCCAGCACGCCCGGACAGGCGAGCTCCTACGAGCAGTACTTC.